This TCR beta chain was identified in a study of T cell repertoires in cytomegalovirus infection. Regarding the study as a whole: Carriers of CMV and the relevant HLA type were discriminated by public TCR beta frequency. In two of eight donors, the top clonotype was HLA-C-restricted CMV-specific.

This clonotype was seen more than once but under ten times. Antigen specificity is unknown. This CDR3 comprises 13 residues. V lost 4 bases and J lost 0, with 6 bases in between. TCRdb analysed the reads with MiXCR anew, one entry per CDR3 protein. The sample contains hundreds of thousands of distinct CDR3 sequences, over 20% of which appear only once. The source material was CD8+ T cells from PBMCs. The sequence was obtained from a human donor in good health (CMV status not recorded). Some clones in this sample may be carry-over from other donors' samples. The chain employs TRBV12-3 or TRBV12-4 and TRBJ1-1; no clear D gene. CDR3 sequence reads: CASSSNLNTEAFF. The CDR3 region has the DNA TGTGCCAGCAGTTCTAACTTGAACACTGAAGCTTTCTTT.